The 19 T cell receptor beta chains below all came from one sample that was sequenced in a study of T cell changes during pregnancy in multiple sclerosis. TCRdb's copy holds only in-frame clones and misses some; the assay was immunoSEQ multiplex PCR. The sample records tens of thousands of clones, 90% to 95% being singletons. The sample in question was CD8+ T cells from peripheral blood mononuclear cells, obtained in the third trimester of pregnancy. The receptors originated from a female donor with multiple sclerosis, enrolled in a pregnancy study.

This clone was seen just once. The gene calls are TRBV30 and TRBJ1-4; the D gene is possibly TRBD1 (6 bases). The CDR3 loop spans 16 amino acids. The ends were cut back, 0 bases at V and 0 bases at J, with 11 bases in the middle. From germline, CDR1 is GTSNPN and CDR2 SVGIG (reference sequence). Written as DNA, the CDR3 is TGTGCCTGGAGTGTAGGGACATCCTCAACTAATGAAAAACTGTTTTTT. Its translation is CAWSVGTSSTNEKLFF.

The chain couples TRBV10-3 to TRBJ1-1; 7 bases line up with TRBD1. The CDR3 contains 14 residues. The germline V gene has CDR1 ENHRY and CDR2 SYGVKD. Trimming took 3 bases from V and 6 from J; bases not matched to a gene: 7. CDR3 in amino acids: CAISENRGEPEAFF. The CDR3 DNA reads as TGTGCCATCAGTGAAAACAGGGGAGAACCTGAAGCTTTCTTT.

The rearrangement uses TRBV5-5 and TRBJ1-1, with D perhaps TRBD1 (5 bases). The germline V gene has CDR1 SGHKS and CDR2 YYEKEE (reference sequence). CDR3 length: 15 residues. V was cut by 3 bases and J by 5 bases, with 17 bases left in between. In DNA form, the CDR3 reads TGTGCCAGCAGCTCTCGGCGGGACGCCCAAACTGAAGCTTTCTTT. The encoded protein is CASSSRRDAQTEAFF.

CDR3 residues: CASSSNRDRGYRNYGYTF. In DNA, the CDR3 is TGTGCCAGCAGCTCGAACCGGGACAGGGGGTACCGGAACTATGGCTACACCTTC. The gene calls are TRBV7-9 and TRBJ1-2, with 11 bases that match TRBD1. Losses at the gene ends were 4 bases for V and 2 bases for J; bases not matched to a gene: 12. This CDR3 comprises 18 residues. Germline V gene data show CDR1 as SEHNR and CDR2 as FQNEAQ (reference sequence).

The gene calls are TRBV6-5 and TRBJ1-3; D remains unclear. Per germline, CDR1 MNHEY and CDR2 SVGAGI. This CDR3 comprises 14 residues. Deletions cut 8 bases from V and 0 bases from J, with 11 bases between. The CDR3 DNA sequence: TGTGCCAGCCGATACCTAACCTCTGGAAACACCATATATTTT. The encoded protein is CASRYLTSGNTIYF.

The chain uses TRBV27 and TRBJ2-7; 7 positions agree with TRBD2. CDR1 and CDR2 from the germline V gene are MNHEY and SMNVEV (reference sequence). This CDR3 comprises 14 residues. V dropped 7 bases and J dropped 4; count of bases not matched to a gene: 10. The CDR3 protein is CASTLPGLPYEQYF. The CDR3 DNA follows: TGTGCCAGCACCCTACCGGGACTACCTTACGAGCAGTACTTC.

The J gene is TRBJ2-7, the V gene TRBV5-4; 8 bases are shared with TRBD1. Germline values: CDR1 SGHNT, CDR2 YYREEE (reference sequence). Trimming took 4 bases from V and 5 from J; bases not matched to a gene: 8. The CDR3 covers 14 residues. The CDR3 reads CASSLVDRDHEQYF. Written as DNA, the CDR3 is TGTGCCAGCAGCCTAGTGGACAGGGACCACGAGCAGTACTTC.

The CDR3 DNA follows: TGCGCCAGCAGCCAAGTTGCGGATGGCTACACCTTC. Its protein product is CASSQVADGYTF. This chain uses TRBV4-1 with TRBJ1-2; D is unclear. V dropped 1 base and J dropped 6 bases, with 6 bases sitting between them. From germline, CDR1 is MGHRA and CDR2 YSYEKL. The CDR3 extends over 12 amino acids.

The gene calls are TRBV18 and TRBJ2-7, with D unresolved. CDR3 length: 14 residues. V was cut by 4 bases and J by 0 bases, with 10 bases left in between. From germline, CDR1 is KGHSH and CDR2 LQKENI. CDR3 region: CASSLFADSYEQYF. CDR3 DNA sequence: TGTGCCAGCTCACTTTTTGCGGACTCCTACGAGCAGTACTTC.

CDR3 amino acids: CASSQDSYNEQFF. The CDR3 DNA reads TGTGCCAGCAGCCAGGACTCTTACAATGAGCAGTTCTTC. The V and J genes are TRBV7-2 and TRBJ2-1; possible D gene TRBD2, 5 bases. The CDR3 contains 13 residues. Trimming took off 5 bases at V and 4 bases at J, with 9 bases between the two ends. Per the germline V gene, CDR1 is SGHTA and CDR2 is FQGNSA.

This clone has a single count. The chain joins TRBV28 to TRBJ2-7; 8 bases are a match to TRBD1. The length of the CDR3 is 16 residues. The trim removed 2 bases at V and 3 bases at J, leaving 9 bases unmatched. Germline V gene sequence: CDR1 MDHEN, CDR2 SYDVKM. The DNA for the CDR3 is TGTGCCAGCAGTTTACCAACAAAGGGACAGGACTACGAGCAGTACTTC. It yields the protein CASSLPTKGQDYEQYF.

In nucleotides, the CDR3 is TGTGCCAGCAGCAAAGGACTAGCGGGGGGGTATGAGCAGTTCTTC. Protein sequence: CASSKGLAGGYEQFF. The V and J genes are TRBV21-1 and TRBJ2-1; TRBD2, the D gene given by the table, was not confirmed from the DNA. TRBV21-1 is shown as a pseudogene. The CDR3 runs 15 residues.

CDR3 sequence: CASSRRQGAGVGETQYF. The CDR3 coding sequence is TGTGCCAGCAGTCGCAGGCAAGGAGCGGGAGTTGGGGAGACCCAGTACTTC. The V call is TRBV28, the J call TRBJ2-5; 8 nucleotides line up with TRBD2. The CDR3 has 17 amino acids. Germline-derived CDR1 and CDR2 are MDHEN and SYDVKM. V shed 5 bases, J shed 5 bases, and the junction held 16 bases outside the gene matches.

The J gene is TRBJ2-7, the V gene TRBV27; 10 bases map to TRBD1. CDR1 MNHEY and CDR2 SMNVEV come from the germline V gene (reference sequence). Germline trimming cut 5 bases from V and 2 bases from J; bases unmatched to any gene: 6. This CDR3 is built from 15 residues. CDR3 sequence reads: CASSRRGQGTYEQYF. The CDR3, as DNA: TGTGCCAGCAGTCGAAGGGGACAGGGGACCTACGAGCAGTACTTC.

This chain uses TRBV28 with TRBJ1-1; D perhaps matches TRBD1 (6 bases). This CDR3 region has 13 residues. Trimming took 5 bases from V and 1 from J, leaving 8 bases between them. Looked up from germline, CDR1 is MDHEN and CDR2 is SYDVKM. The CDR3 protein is CASSLGQNTEAFF. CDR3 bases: TGTGCCAGCAGTCTGGGACAGAACACTGAAGCTTTCTTT.

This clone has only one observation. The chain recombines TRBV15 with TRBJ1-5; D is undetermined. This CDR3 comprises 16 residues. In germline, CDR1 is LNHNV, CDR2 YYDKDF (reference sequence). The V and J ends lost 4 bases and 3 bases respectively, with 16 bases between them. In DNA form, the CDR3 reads TGTGCCACCAGCACTATAACCGGGAGATACAATCAGCCCCAGCATTTT. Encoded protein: CATSTITGRYNQPQHF. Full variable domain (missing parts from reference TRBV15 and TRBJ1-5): DAMVIQNPRYQVTQFGKPVTLSCSQTLNHNVMYWYQQKSSQAPKLLFHYYDKDFNNEADTPDNFQSRRPNTSFCFLDIRSPGLGDTAMYLCATSTITGRYNQPQHFGDGTRLSIL.

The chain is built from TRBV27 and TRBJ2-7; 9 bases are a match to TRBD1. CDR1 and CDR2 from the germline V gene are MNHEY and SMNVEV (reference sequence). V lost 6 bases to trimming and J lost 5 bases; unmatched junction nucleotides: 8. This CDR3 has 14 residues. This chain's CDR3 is CASRQTGGENEQYF. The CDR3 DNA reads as TGTGCCAGCAGACAGACAGGGGGAGAAAACGAGCAGTACTTC.

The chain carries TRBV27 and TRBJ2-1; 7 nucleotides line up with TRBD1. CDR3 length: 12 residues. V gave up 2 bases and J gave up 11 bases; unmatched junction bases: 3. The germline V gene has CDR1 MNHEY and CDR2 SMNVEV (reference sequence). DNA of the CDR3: TGTGCCAGCAGTTTACGGGGACAGAAGCAGTTCTTC. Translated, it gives CASSLRGQKQFF.

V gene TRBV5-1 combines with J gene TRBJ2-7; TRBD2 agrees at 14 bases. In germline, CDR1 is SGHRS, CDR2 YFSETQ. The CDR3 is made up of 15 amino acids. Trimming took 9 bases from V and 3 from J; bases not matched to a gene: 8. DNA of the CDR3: TGCGCCACCCGACTAGCGGGAGGGCCTGTCTACGAGCAGTACTTC. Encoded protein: CATRLAGGPVYEQYF.